These T cell receptor beta chains were read from a single sample in a study of blood T cell repertoires in COVID-19. The method was immunoSEQ multiplex PCR; TCRdb's version includes in-frame clones alone and lacks a portion of them. The sample gives approximately 63,000 clones, 75% to 95% of which show up once; roughly 8.6% is in the top ten. The source material was peripheral blood. The receptors originated from a human donor in a cohort sampled during active COVID-19. CDR3s include the opening cysteine and the closing phenylalanine or tryptophan. Fields, in order: clone size, V gene, J gene, D gene, CDR3 DNA, CDR3 protein. D genes are given only for firm matches. Part of the rows lack a size; the others show once, few, many or a class for expanded clones.

.	TRBV19	TRBJ1-4	TRBD1	TGTGCCAGTAGTCCGGAACGGGACAGAAATGAAAAACTGTTTTTT	CASSPERDRNEKLFF
.	TRBV24-1	TRBJ2-7	TRBD1	TGTGCCACCAGTGTCGGGACAGGGGTCTCAGGCGAGCAGTACTTC	CATSVGTGVSGEQYF
.	TRBV2	TRBJ2-1	TRBD1	TGTGCCAGGATCCGGAGACAGGGATTGGGGGATGAGCAGTTCTTC	CARIRRQGLGDEQFF
.	TRBV6-5	TRBJ1-2	TRBD1	TGTGCCAGCAGTTACGGACAGGGCTTCAGGCTTGGCTACACCTTC	CASSYGQGFRLGYTF
.	TRBV7-6	TRBJ1-3	.	TGTGCCAGCAGCCCGCGGGATTTCTCCCGCTCTGGAAACACCATATATTTT	CASSPRDFSRSGNTIYF
.	TRBV5-1	TRBJ1-2	TRBD1	TGCGCCAGCAGCTTAGGAATCACAGGGGGATCTTTATATGGCTACACCTTC	CASSLGITGGSLYGYTF
.	TRBV5-1	TRBJ1-2	.	TGCGCCAGCAGCTTAAATACAGGCTTTGACTACACCTTC	CASSLNTGFDYTF
.	TRBV5-1	TRBJ2-5	TRBD2	TGCGCCAGCAGCCTGGGGACTAGCGGGAGATGGGAGACCCAGTACTTC	CASSLGTSGRWETQYF
.	TRBV2	TRBJ2-7	.	TGTGCCAGCAGTGACAGCCTAGACTACGAGCAGTACTTC	CASSDSLDYEQYF
.	TRBV7-6	TRBJ2-3	TRBD2	TGTGCCAGCAGCTTTCGGTCAGCTAGGCTAGCGGGAGTGTCAGATACGCAGTATTTT	CASSFRSARLAGVSDTQYF
.	TRBV24-1	TRBJ1-1	.	TGTGCCACCGGTCAGGGTGAAGGCACTGAAGCTTTCTTT	CATGQGEGTEAFF
.	TRBV4-2	TRBJ2-1	.	TGTGCCAGCAGCGCTATGCGCTCCTACAATGAGCAGTTCTTC	CASSAMRSYNEQFF
once	TRBV18	TRBJ2-7	TRBD2	TGTGCCAGCTCACCCCTAGCGGGGGCCCACGGGGAGCAGTACTTC	CASSPLAGAHGEQYF
.	TRBV13	TRBJ2-1	.	TGTGCCAGCAGCACTAGACAGGTCAGCATCTACAATGAGCAGTTCTTC	CASSTRQVSIYNEQFF
.	TRBV29-1	TRBJ2-1	.	TGCAGCGTTGAAGCAGGGTACTACAATGAGCAGTTCTTC	CSVEAGYYNEQFF